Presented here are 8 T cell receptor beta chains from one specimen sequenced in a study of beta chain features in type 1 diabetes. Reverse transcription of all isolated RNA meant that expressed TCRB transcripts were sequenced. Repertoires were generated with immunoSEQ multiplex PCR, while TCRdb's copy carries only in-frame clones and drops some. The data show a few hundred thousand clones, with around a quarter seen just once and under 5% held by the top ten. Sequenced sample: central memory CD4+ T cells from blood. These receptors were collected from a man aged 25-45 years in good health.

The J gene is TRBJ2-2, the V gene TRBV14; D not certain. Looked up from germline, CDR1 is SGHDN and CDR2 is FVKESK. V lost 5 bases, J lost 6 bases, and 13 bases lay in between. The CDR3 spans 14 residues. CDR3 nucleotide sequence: TGTGCCAGCAGCTGGCGCCTCTCCGCCGGGGAGCTGTTTTTT. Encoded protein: CASSWRLSAGELFF.

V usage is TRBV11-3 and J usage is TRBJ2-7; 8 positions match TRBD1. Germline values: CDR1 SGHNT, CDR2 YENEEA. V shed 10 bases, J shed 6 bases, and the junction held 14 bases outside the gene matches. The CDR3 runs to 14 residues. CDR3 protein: CATRQGKLRGEQYF. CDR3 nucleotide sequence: TGTGCCACCCGACAGGGGAAGCTTAGAGGCGAGCAGTACTTC.

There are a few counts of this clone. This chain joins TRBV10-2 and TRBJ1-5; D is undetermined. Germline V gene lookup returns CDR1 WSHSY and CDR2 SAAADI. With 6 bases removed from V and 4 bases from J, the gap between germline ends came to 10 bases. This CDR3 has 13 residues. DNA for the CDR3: TGCGCCAGCAGCCCTCAAGTAAATCAGCCCCAGCATTTT. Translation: CASSPQVNQPQHF.

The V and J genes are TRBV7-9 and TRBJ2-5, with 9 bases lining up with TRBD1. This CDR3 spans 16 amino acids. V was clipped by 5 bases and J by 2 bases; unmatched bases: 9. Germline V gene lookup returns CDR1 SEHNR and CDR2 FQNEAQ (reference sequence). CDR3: CASSRWATGGQETQYF. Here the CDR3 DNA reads TGTGCCAGCAGCCGATGGGCGACAGGGGGACAAGAGACCCAGTACTTC.

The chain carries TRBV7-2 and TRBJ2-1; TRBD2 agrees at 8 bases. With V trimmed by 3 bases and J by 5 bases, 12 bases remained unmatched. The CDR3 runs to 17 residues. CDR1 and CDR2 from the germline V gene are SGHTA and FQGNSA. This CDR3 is CASSLRPGLGSHNEQFF. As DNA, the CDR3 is TGTGCCAGCAGCTTGAGGCCGGGACTAGGGAGTCACAATGAGCAGTTCTTC. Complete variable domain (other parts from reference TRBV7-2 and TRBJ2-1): GAGVSQSPSNKVTEKGKDVELRCDPISGHTALYWYRQSLGQGLEFLIYFQGNSAPDKSGLPSDRFSAERTGGSVSTLTIQRTQQEDSAVYLCASSLRPGLGSHNEQFFGPGTRLTVL.

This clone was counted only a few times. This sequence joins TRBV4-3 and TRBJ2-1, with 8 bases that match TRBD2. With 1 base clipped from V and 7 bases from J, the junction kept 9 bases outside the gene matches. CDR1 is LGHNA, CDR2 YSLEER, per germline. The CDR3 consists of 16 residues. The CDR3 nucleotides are TGCGCCAGCAGCCAAGTAGGCGGGGGGTTTATGAATGAGCAGTTCTTC. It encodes CASSQVGGGFMNEQFF.

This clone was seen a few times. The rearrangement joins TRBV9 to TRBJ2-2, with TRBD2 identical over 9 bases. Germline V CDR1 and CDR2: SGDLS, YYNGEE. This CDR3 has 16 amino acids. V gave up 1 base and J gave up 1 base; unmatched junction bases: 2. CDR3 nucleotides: TGTGCCAGCAGCGTAAAGACTAGCGGGAACACCGGGGAGCTGTTTTTT. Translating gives CASSVKTSGNTGELFF.

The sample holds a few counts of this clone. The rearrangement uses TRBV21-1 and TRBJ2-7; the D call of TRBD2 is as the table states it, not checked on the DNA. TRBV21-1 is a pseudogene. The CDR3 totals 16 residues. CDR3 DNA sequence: TGTGCCAGCAGCAAAGGGTTGGAGATTGACTCCTACGAGCAGTACTTC. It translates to CASSKGLEIDSYEQYF.